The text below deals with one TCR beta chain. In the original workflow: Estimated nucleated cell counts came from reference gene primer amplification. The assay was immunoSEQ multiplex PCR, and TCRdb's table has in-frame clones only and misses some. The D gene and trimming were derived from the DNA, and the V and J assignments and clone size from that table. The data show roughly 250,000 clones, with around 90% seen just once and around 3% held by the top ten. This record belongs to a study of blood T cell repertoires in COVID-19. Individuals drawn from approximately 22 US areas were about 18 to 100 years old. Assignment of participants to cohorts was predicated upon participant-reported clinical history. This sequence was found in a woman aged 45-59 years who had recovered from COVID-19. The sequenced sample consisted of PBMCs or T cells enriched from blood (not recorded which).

CDR3 protein: CASSNIREQPQHF. The CDR3 nucleotides read TGTGCCAGCAGCAATATACGGGAACAGCCCCAGCATTTT. This chain uses TRBV21-1 with TRBJ1-5. TRBV21-1 is a known pseudogene. This CDR3 spans 13 amino acids.